A single sample gave rise to the 16 T cell receptor beta chains below, sequenced in a study of identical twins. Using its own MiXCR run on the 5' RACE reads, TCRdb lists one record per CDR3 protein. The sample lists more than 250,000 distinct CDR3 sequences; more than 6.5% were seen once. The sample was also linked to a second study, of yellow fever vaccine responses in identical twins.

The sequenced sample consisted of memory (CD45RO+) T cells sorted from blood. The receptors here all came from a woman under 30 in good health.

This clonotype was detected many times. This sequence joins TRBV9 and TRBJ1-2; a weak D match, TRBD1 (5 bases). The CDR3 extends over 12 amino acids. V was shortened by 3 bases and J by 4 bases, with 7 bases between the two germline ends. CDR1 is SGDLS and CDR2 is YYNGEE in the germline V gene. The CDR3 sequence is CASSEDTYGYTF. CDR3 in DNA: TGTGCCAGCAGCGAGGACACCTATGGCTACACCTTC.

The V call is TRBV6-1, the J call TRBJ2-1; D perhaps matches TRBD1 (6 bases). Germline lookup yields CDR1 MNHNS and CDR2 SASEGT. CDR3 length: 15 amino acids. V shed 2 bases and J shed 3 bases, with 11 bases lying between them. In nucleotides, the CDR3 is TGTGCCAGCAGTGAAACTTCGGGACACTACAATGAGCAGTTCTTC. It is translated as CASSETSGHYNEQFF.

This clonotype has at least ten counts. This chain links TRBV6-1 with TRBJ1-1; TRBD1 matches at 9 bases. Germline V gene lookup returns CDR1 MNHNS and CDR2 SASEGT. The CDR3 spans 15 residues. After removal of 6 bases from V and 4 bases from J, the junction contained 9 bases not matched to a gene. The DNA of the CDR3 is TGTGCCAGCAGGCCGGGACAGGGCGGGGCCACTGAAGCTTTCTTT. Protein sequence: CASRPGQGGATEAFF.

J is TRBJ1-1 and V is TRBV6-1, with D perhaps matching TRBD1 (5 bases). V lost 0 bases, J lost 10 bases, and 18 bases lay in between. Germline V lookup: CDR1 MNHNS, CDR2 SASEGT. The CDR3 has 15 amino acids. The chain's CDR3 is CASSEAFAGTGVAFF. For the CDR3, the DNA is TGTGCCAGCAGTGAAGCCTTCGCGGGGACCGGTGTAGCTTTCTTT.

This clonotype was counted at least ten times. J is TRBJ1-5 and V is TRBV4-1; 9 bases fit TRBD1. CDR1 is MGHRA and CDR2 is YSYEKL in the germline V gene. V gave up 7 bases and J gave up 6 bases; unmatched junction bases: 13. The length of the CDR3 is 16 residues. The CDR3 reads CASTLNPGQGIQPQHF. DNA of the CDR3: TGCGCCAGCACCCTGAACCCGGGACAGGGTATTCAGCCCCAGCATTTT.

This clonotype was detected ten times or more. The V and J genes are TRBV5-1 and TRBJ2-7; 11 bases fit TRBD2. This CDR3 is built from 16 residues. V trimming: 3 bases; J trimming: 1 base; junction bases outside the gene matches: 6. The germline CDR1 and CDR2 sequences are SGHRS and YFSETQ. CDR3 residues: CASSSRLAGISYEQYF. CDR3 sequence (DNA): TGCGCCAGCAGCTCCAGACTAGCGGGAATATCCTACGAGCAGTACTTC.

This clonotype was found many times. This sequence joins TRBV6-2 or TRBV6-3 and TRBJ1-4; D may be TRBD1 (5 bases). Looked up from germline, CDR1 is MNHEY and CDR2 is SVGEGT. Trimming removed 8 bases from V and 7 bases from J, with 8 bases in between. The CDR3 loop spans 11 amino acids. This CDR3 reads CASARGEKLFF. Here the CDR3 DNA reads TGTGCCAGCGCGAGGGGTGAAAAACTGTTTTTT.

This clonotype was counted only a few times. V usage is TRBV5-6 and J usage is TRBJ2-2; D may be TRBD1 or TRBD2 (5 bases each). Germline values: CDR1 SGHDT, CDR2 YYEEEE. The V end was cut by 4 bases, the J end by 6 bases, with 16 bases between. The CDR3 is 15 residues long. The CDR3 protein is CASSNGHLRAGELFF. DNA for the CDR3: TGTGCCAGCAGCAACGGACACCTGAGGGCCGGGGAGCTGTTTTTT. Looking up the rest from reference TRBV5-6 and TRBJ2-2 gives the full variable domain: DAGVTQSPTHLIKTRGQQVTLRCSPKSGHDTVSWYQQALGQGPQFIFQYYEEEERQRGNFPDRFSGHQFPNYSSELNVNALLLGDSALYLCASSNGHLRAGELFFGEGSRLTVL.

The chain is built from TRBV11-3 and TRBJ2-4, with a tentative D call TRBD1 (6 bases). The CDR3 spans 21 residues. CDR1 is SGHNT, CDR2 YENEEA, per germline. Trimming shortened V by 4 bases and J by 1 base, and 29 bases separated the two germline ends. This CDR3 reads CASSSPQGMGISNSAKNIQYF. The DNA of the CDR3 is TGTGCCAGCAGCTCGCCACAGGGTATGGGCATCTCTAACTCGGCCAAAAACATTCAGTACTTC. The whole variable domain, remainder taken from reference TRBV11-3 and TRBJ2-4, is EAGVVQSPRYKIIEKKQPVAFWCNPISGHNTLYWYLQNLGQGPELLIRYENEEAVDDSQLPKDRFSAERLKGVDSTLKIQPAELGDSAVYLCASSSPQGMGISNSAKNIQYFGAGTRLSVL.

The sample holds a few counts of this clonotype. The genes are TRBV9 and TRBJ2-7; 7 bases fit TRBD2. This CDR3 region has 14 residues. V lost 4 bases, J lost 6 bases, and 10 bases stayed unmatched. Germline values: CDR1 SGDLS, CDR2 YYNGEE. The CDR3 sequence is CASSLTQAGREQYF. The CDR3 DNA reads TGTGCCAGCAGCCTCACCCAAGCGGGACGCGAGCAGTACTTC.

This clonotype came up many times. The chain has TRBV12-3 or TRBV12-4 and TRBJ2-2; 8 bases agree with TRBD1. V lost 5 bases, J lost 0 bases, and 5 bases stayed unmatched. This CDR3 has 16 amino acids. The CDR3 is CASSPPGQANTGELFF. The CDR3 bases are TGTGCCAGCAGTCCTCCGGGACAGGCGAACACCGGGGAGCTGTTTTTT.

This clonotype was counted between two and nine times. The J gene is TRBJ1-4, the V gene TRBV7-8, with D perhaps matching TRBD1 (5 bases). This CDR3 spans 16 amino acids. V lost 3 bases to trimming and J lost 0 bases, with 11 bases between them. Germline-derived CDR1 and CDR2 are SGHVS and FQNEAQ. The CDR3 nucleotides read TGTGCCAGCAGCTTGGGAACAGGATCAACTAATGAAAAACTGTTTTTT. It yields the protein CASSLGTGSTNEKLFF.

This clonotype was counted a few times. The CDR3 sequence: CATSRDLPRGEKLFF. DNA for the CDR3: TGTGCCACCAGCAGAGATCTACCTAGGGGGGAAAAACTGTTTTTT. The rearrangement joins TRBV15 to TRBJ1-4; D may be TRBD1 (6 bases). V was cut by 0 bases and J by 8 bases, with 13 bases left in between. This CDR3 is 15 amino acids long. Germline V gene lookup returns CDR1 LNHNV and CDR2 YYDKDF (reference sequence).

This clonotype has more than one count but fewer than ten. The chain joins TRBV10-3 to TRBJ2-2; no clear D gene. Germline CDR1 reads ENHRY; CDR2 reads SYGVKD. The V gene lost 2 bases and the J gene lost 4 bases, with 14 bases spanning the gap. This CDR3 comprises 16 residues. DNA of the CDR3: TGTGCCATCAGTGAGACCCAAATGAGTGGCACCGGGGAGCTGTTTTTT. Its translation: CAISETQMSGTGELFF.

V gene TRBV11-2 combines with J gene TRBJ2-1; 10 bases fit TRBD1. After removal of 5 bases from V and 7 bases from J, the junction contained 17 bases not matched to a gene. Looked up from germline, CDR1 is SGHAT and CDR2 is FQNNGV. This CDR3 has 18 residues. CDR3 sequence (DNA): TGTGCCAGCAGCGCCCGACCGACCCCGGGACAGGGGTCAAATGAGCAGTTCTTC. Its translation: CASSARPTPGQGSNEQFF.

V is TRBV27 and J is TRBJ1-5, with 10 bases identical to TRBD1. From germline, CDR1 is MNHEY and CDR2 SMNVEV (reference sequence). The CDR3 covers 15 residues. The V and J ends lost 6 bases and 2 bases, in that order; junction bases with no gene match: 4. CDR3 DNA: TGTGCCAGCAGACGACAGGGGGCGGGCAATCAGCCCCAGCATTTT. Encoded protein: CASRRQGAGNQPQHF.